The TCR beta chain described here comes from a study of CD4+ T cells in melanoma. Germline V gene sequence: CDR1 MGHRA, CDR2 YSYEKL. Trimming took off 4 bases at V and 8 bases at J, with 20 bases between the two ends. This CDR3 is built from 15 residues. Assay used: immunoSEQ multiplex PCR; TCRdb lists only in-frame clones, some missing. The sample consists of 90,000 to 130,000 clones, about 92% of them appearing once. Overall study results and limits: CD8+ T cell, macrophage and B cell function reportedly correlated with neoantigen-specific CD4+ T cells.

There are a few counts of this clone. No antigen is known for it. Sequenced material: peripheral blood. The sequence was obtained from a human donor with melanoma. V and J are TRBV4-1 and TRBJ1-2; the D gene is possibly TRBD1 (6 bases). CDR3 nucleotides: TGCGCCAGCAGCCTAGGTTTGGGGGCTGCTTGGGGCTACACCTTC. Translation gives CASSLGLGAAWGYTF.